The clone carrying this TCR beta chain was observed many times. Germline lookup yields CDR1 SQVTM and CDR2 ANQGSEA. Trimming at V came to 5 bases and at J to 0 bases, leaving 0 bases not matched to a gene. The CDR3 extends over 13 amino acids. The source of the sample is a study of blood T cells in healthy people across ages. A minimum of 6.5 million PBMCs was isolated per sample. The authors ran a second PCR of 7 to 11 cycles using a sample-barcoded 5' primer and a J-beta primer mix. TCRdb called the 5' RACE reads again in MiXCR, with one record for every CDR3 protein. The sample has about 1,500,000 distinct CDR3 sequences, 28% seen once.

The gene calls are TRBV29-1 and TRBJ2-1, with TRBD1 matching over 8 bases. The clonotype was recovered from a woman aged 25-40 years in good health. Material: blood. In DNA, the CDR3 is TGCAGCGTTACAGGGGGCTCCTACAATGAGCAGTTCTTC. Amino acid sequence: CSVTGGSYNEQFF.